The source of this TCR beta chain is a study of blood T cell repertoires in COVID-19. In the study overall: The study drew acute and convalescent COVID-19 samples from the United States, Italy and Spain.

CDR1 and CDR2 from the germline V gene are SGHVS and FQNEAQ. The CDR3 is 15 residues long. Trimming pared 4 bases from V and 4 bases from J, leaving 16 bases between. Generated by immunoSEQ multiplex PCR, the TCRdb table keeps only in-frame clones and is missing some. The data contain more than 250,000 clones, less than 85% of them seen just once; the ten biggest clones take up about 5%. The chain recombines TRBV7-8 with TRBJ1-2, with a possible D match to TRBD1 (5 bases). This clonotype was sampled from a man in his 60s who had recovered from COVID-19. Sequenced: peripheral blood. The CDR3: CASSSAAAGPYGYTF. The CDR3 bases are TGTGCCAGCAGCTCCGCGGCAGCAGGGCCCTATGGCTACACCTTC.